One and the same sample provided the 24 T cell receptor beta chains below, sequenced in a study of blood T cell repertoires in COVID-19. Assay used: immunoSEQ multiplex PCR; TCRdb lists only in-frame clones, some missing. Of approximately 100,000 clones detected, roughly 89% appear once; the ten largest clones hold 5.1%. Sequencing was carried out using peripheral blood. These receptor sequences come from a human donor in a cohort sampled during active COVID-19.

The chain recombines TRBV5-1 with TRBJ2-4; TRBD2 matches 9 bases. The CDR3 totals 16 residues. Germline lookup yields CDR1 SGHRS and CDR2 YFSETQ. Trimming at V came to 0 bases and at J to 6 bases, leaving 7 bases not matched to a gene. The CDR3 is CASSLARGGAGNIQYF. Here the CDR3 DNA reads TGCGCCAGCAGCTTGGCGCGGGGGGGCGCCGGAAACATTCAGTACTTC. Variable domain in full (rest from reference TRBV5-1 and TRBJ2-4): KAGVTQTPRYLIKTRGQQVTLSCSPISGHRSVSWYQQTPGQGLQFLFEYFSETQRNKGNFPGRFSGRQFSNSRSEMNVSTLELGDSALYLCASSLARGGAGNIQYFGAGTRLSVL.

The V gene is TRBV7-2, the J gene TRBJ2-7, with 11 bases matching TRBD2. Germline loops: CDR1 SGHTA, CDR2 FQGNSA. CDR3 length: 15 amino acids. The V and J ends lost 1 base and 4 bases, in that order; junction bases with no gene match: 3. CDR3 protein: CASSLGLAGTYEQYF. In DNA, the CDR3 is TGTGCCAGCAGCTTAGGACTAGCGGGAACGTACGAGCAGTACTTC.

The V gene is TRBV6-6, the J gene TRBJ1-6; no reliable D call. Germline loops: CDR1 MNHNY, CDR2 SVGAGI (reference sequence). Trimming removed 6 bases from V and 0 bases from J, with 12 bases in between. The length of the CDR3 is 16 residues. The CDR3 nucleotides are TGTGCCAGCAGCGCGGGAGCTAGCTCCTATAATTCACCCCTCCACTTT. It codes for CASSAGASSYNSPLHF.

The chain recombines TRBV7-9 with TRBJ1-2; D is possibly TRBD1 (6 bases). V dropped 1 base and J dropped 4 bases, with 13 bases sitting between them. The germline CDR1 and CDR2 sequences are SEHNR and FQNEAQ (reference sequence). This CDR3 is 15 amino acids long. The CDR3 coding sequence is TGTGCCAGCAGCTTAGGGAATGGACAGTCCTATGGCTACACCTTC. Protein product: CASSLGNGQSYGYTF. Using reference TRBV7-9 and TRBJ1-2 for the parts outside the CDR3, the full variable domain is DTGVSQNPRHKITKRGQNVTFRCDPISEHNRLYWYRQTLGQGPEFLTYFQNEAQLEKSRLLSDRFSAERPKGSFSTLEIQRTEQGDSAMYLCASSLGNGQSYGYTFGSGTRLTVV.

In nucleotides, the CDR3 is TGTGCCAGCAGTGAATGGGGACAGGGGGCAAGCTCCTATAATTCACCCCTCCACTTT. The encoded protein is CASSEWGQGASSYNSPLHF. J is TRBJ1-6 and V is TRBV2; 12 bases align to TRBD1. This CDR3 is built from 19 residues. J gave up 0 bases and V 2 bases, and 5 bases lay outside the gene matches. Germline CDR1 and CDR2: SNHLY and FYNNEI.

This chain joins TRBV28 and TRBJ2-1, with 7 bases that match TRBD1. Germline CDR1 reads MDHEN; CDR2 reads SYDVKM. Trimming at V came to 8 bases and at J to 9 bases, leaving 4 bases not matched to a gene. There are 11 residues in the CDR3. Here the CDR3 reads CASSNRGEQFF. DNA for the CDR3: TGTGCCAGCTCAAACAGGGGTGAGCAGTTCTTC.

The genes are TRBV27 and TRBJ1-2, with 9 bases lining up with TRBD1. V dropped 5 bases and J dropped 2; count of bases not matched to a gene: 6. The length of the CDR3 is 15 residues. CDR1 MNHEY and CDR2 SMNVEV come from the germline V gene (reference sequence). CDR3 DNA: TGTGCCAGCAGTCCCCGGGGACAGGGCAACTATGGCTACACCTTC. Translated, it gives CASSPRGQGNYGYTF.

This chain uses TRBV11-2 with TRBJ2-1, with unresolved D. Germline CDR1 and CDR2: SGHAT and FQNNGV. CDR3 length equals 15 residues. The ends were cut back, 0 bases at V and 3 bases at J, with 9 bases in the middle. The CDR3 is CASSLDGGGYNEQFF. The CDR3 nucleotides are TGTGCCAGCAGCTTAGATGGTGGCGGCTACAATGAGCAGTTCTTC. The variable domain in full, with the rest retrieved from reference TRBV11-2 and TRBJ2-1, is EAGVAQSPRYKIIEKRQSVAFWCNPISGHATLYWYQQILGQGPKLLIQFQNNGVVDDSQLPKDRFSAERLKGVDSTLKIQPAKLEDSAVYLCASSLDGGGYNEQFFGPGTRLTVL.

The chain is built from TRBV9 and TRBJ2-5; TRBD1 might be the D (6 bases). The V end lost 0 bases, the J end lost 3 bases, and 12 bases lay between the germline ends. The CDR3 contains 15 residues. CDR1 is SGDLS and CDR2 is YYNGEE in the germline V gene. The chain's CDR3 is CASSVATGREETQYF. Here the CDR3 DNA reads TGTGCCAGCAGCGTAGCGACAGGAAGGGAAGAGACCCAGTACTTC.

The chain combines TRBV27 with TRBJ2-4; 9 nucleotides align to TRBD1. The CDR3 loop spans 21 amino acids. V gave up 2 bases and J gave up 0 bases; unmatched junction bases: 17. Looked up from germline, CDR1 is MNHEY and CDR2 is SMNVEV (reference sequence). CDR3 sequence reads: CASSLRGGNRGLLLAKNIQYF. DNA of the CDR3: TGTGCCAGCAGTTTAAGGGGGGGAAACAGGGGGCTACTATTAGCCAAAAACATTCAGTACTTC.

The CDR3 nucleotides read TGTGCCAGCACGGCGACAGGGGGAACCGGGGAGCTGTTTTTT. It yields the protein CASTATGGTGELFF. J is TRBJ2-2 and V is TRBV25-1; 9 bases agree with TRBD1. Germline assignment: CDR1 MGHDK and CDR2 SYGVNS. Trimming took 7 bases from V and 5 from J; bases not matched to a gene: 5. The CDR3 is made up of 14 amino acids. Supplemented by reference TRBV25-1 and TRBJ2-2, the full variable domain reads EADIYQTPRYLVIGTGKKITLECSQTMGHDKMYWYQQDPGMELHLIHYSYGVNSTEKGDLSSESTVSRIRTEHFPLTLESARPSHTSQYLCASTATGGTGELFFGEGSRLTVL.

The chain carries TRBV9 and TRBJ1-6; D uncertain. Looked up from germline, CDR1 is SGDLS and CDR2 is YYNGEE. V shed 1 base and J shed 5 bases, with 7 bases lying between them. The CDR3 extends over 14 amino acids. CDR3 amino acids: CASSVHGNNSPLHF. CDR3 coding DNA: TGTGCCAGCAGCGTACACGGTAATAATTCACCCCTCCACTTT.

The CDR3 here is CASSPYRETYNEQFF. The CDR3 nucleotides are TGCGCCAGCAGCCCTTACCGGGAAACCTACAATGAGCAGTTCTTC. The J gene is TRBJ2-1, the V gene TRBV4-3; possibly TRBD2 for D (5 bases). CDR3 length: 15 residues. Trimming removed 4 bases from V and 2 bases from J, with 12 bases in between. CDR1 LGHNA and CDR2 YSLEER come from the germline V gene.

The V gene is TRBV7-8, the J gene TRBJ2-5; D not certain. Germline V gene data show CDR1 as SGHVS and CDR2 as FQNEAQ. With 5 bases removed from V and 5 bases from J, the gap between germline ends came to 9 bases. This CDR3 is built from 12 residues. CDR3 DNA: TGTGCCAGCAGCCCCTCGGTCGAGACCCAGTACTTC. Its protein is CASSPSVETQYF.

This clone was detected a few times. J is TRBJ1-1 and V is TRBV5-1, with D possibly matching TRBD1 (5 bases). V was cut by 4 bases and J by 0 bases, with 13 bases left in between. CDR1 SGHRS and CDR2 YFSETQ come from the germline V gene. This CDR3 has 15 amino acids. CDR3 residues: CASSTWTRMNTEAFF. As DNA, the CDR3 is TGCGCCAGCAGCACCTGGACAAGAATGAACACTGAAGCTTTCTTT. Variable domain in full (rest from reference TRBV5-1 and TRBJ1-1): KAGVTQTPRYLIKTRGQQVTLSCSPISGHRSVSWYQQTPGQGLQFLFEYFSETQRNKGNFPGRFSGRQFSNSRSEMNVSTLELGDSALYLCASSTWTRMNTEAFFGQGTRLTVV.

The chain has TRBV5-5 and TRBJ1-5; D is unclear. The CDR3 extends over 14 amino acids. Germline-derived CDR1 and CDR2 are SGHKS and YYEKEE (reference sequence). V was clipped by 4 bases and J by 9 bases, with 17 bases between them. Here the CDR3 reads CASSLEVVSVPQHF. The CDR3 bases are TGTGCCAGCAGCCTCGAGGTGGTGTCGGTGCCCCAGCATTTT.

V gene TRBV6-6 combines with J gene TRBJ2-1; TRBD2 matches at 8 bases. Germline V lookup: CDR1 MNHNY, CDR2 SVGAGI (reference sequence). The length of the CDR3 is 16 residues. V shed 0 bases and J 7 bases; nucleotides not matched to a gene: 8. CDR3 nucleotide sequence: TGTGCCAGCAGTTACTCGATCGGACTAGCTTTGAATGAGCAGTTCTTC. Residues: CASSYSIGLALNEQFF.

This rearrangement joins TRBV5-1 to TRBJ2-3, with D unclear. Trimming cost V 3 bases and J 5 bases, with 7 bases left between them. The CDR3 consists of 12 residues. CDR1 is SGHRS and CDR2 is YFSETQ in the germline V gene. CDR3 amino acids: CASSSLGDTQYF. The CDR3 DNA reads TGCGCCAGCAGCTCCCTAGGAGATACGCAGTATTTT.

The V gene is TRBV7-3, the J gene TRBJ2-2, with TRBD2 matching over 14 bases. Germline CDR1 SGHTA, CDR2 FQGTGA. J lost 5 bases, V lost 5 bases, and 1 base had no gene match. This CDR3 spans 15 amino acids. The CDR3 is CASSRTSGRTGELFF. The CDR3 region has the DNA TGTGCCAGCAGCAGGACTAGCGGGAGGACCGGGGAGCTGTTTTTT.

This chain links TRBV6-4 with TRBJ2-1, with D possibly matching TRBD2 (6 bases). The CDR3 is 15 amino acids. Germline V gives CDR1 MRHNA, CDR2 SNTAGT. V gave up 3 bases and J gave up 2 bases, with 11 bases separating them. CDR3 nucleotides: TGTGCCAGCAGTGATGGCGGGGCCCCCTACAATGAGCAGTTCTTC. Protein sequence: CASSDGGAPYNEQFF.

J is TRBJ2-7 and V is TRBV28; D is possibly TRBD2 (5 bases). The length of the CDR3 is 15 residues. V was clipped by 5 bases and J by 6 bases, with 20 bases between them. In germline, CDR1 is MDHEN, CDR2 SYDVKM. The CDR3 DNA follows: TGTGCCAGCAGTCTACTTCGGCGAGGGTCGGGCGAGCAGTACTTC. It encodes CASSLLRRGSGEQYF.

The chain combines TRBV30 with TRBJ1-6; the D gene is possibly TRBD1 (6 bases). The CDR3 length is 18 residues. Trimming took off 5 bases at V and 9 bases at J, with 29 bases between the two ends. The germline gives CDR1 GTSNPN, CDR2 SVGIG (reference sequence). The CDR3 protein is CAWASNIRDIPKGSPLHF. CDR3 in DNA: TGTGCCTGGGCTTCCAACATCCGGGACATCCCCAAGGGTTCACCCCTCCACTTT.

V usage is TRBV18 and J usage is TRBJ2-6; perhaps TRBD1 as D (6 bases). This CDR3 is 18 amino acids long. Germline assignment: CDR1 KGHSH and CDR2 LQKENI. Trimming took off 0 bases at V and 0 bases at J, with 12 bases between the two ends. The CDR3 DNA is TGTGCCAGCTCACCACCTCGGGACATCAGCTCTGGGGCCAACGTCCTGACTTTC. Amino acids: CASSPPRDISSGANVLTF.

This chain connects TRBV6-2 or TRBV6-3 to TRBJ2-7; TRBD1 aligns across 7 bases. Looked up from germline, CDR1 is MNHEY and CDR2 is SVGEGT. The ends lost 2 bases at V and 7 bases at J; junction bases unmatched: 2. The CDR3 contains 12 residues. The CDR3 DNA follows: TGTGCCAGCAGTTACCCGGACAGGGAGCAGTACTTC. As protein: CASSYPDREQYF.